What follows are 26 T cell receptor beta chains derived from one specimen sequenced in a study of identical twins. TCRdb redid the calling of the 5' RACE reads with MiXCR, one entry per CDR3 protein. Of under 350,000 distinct CDR3 sequences in the sample, roughly 9% were seen once. Separately, the same data were catalogued under a study of yellow fever vaccine responses in identical twins.

The sample comprised CD8+ T cells sorted from blood. These receptors all come from a woman aged 18-30 years in good health.

The CDR3: CASSIDWGISNQPQHF. For the CDR3, the DNA is TGTGCCAGTAGTATAGATTGGGGCATTAGCAATCAGCCCCAGCATTTT. J is TRBJ1-5 and V is TRBV19; D is perhaps TRBD1 (5 bases). V dropped 0 bases and J dropped 0 bases, with 9 bases sitting between them. Germline V CDR1 and CDR2: LNHDA, SQIVND (reference sequence). The CDR3 runs to 16 residues.

This clonotype was observed at least ten times. The rearrangement joins TRBV4-3 to TRBJ1-1; D uncertain. Trimming pared 0 bases from V and 0 bases from J, leaving 11 bases between. The germline CDR1 and CDR2 sequences are LGHNA and YSLEER. The CDR3 contains 16 residues. This chain's CDR3 is CASSQDSRGLNTEAFF. Here the CDR3 DNA reads TGCGCCAGCAGCCAAGATTCGAGAGGATTGAACACTGAAGCTTTCTTT.

This clonotype was recorded many times. This chain uses TRBV29-1 with TRBJ2-1; unclear D gene. This CDR3 comprises 13 residues. The V end was cut by 2 bases, the J end by 3 bases, with 8 bases between. Germline lookup yields CDR1 SQVTM and CDR2 ANQGSEA. CDR3 DNA sequence: TGCAGCGTTGAAAAGAACAACTACAATGAGCAGTTCTTC. Translation gives CSVEKNNYNEQFF.

This clonotype was recorded many times. The rearrangement links TRBV7-9 to TRBJ2-5; 10 nucleotides line up with TRBD2. Germline V gives CDR1 SEHNR, CDR2 FQNEAQ (reference sequence). V gave up 0 bases and J gave up 0 bases; unmatched junction bases: 1. The CDR3 totals 16 residues. The CDR3 loop is CASSLALAGDQETQYF. CDR3 DNA: TGTGCCAGCAGCTTAGCTCTAGCGGGGGACCAAGAGACCCAGTACTTC. Supplemented by reference TRBV7-9 and TRBJ2-5, the full variable domain reads DTGVSQNPRHKITKRGQNVTFRCDPISEHNRLYWYRQTLGQGPEFLTYFQNEAQLEKSRLLSDRFSAERPKGSFSTLEIQRTEQGDSAMYLCASSLALAGDQETQYFGPGTRLLVL.

This clonotype was observed at least ten times. This chain links TRBV4-3 with TRBJ2-7, with D possibly matching TRBD1 (6 bases). The CDR3 loop spans 16 amino acids. Germline V gene data show CDR1 as LGHNA and CDR2 as YSLEER. V lost 0 bases to trimming and J lost 1 base, with 13 bases between them. The CDR3 DNA sequence: TGCGCCAGCAGCCAAGATCCCACAGGGACATCCTACGAGCAGTACTTC. It encodes CASSQDPTGTSYEQYF.

The table lists this clonotype with a few counts. The chain's CDR3 is CAIPRGSGGYEQYF. The DNA for the CDR3 is TGTGCCATCCCCCGGGGGTCAGGGGGCTACGAGCAGTACTTC. The V call is TRBV2, the J call TRBJ2-7; D might be TRBD1 (7 bases). CDR1 SNHLY and CDR2 FYNNEI come from the germline V gene. V was trimmed by 10 bases and J by 3 bases, leaving 19 bases between them. The CDR3 loop spans 14 amino acids. Looking up the rest from reference TRBV2 and TRBJ2-7 gives the full variable domain: EPEVTQTPSHQVTQMGQEVILRCVPISNHLYFYWYRQILGQKVEFLVSFYNNEISEKSEIFDDQFSVERPDGSNFTLKIRSTKLEDSAMYFCAIPRGSGGYEQYFGPGTRLTVT.

This clonotype was observed at least ten times. The chain employs TRBV7-9 and TRBJ2-7, with 7 bases that match TRBD1. The CDR3 contains 15 residues. The germline gives CDR1 SEHNR, CDR2 FQNEAQ (reference sequence). J was trimmed by 2 bases and V by 5 bases; bases with no gene match: 9. Here the CDR3 DNA reads TGTGCCAGCAGCCTGGACAGGATATCCCCCTACGAGCAGTACTTC. Protein sequence: CASSLDRISPYEQYF.

This clonotype was seen only a few times. The rearrangement uses TRBV19 and TRBJ2-1; D ambiguous. Trimming took 4 bases from V and 7 from J, leaving 11 bases between them. CDR1 and CDR2 from the germline V gene are LNHDA and SQIVND (reference sequence). The CDR3 covers 13 residues. CDR3 loop: CASSSFQTNEQFF. The CDR3 bases are TGTGCCAGTAGTAGTTTCCAGACGAATGAGCAGTTCTTC.

This clonotype was detected a few times. The chain links TRBV9 to TRBJ2-7, with D possibly TRBD2 on 5 matching bases. V gave up 0 bases and J gave up 5 bases, with 21 bases separating them. The CDR3 runs to 17 residues. Germline V gene sequence: CDR1 SGDLS, CDR2 YYNGEE. This CDR3 is CASSVGGAGRLFDEQYF. DNA for the CDR3: TGTGCCAGCAGCGTAGGCGGCGCGGGCCGGCTCTTCGACGAGCAGTACTTC.

This clonotype came up many times. The rearrangement uses TRBV6-2 or TRBV6-3 and TRBJ1-1, with a tentative D call TRBD1 (6 bases). The V end lost 4 bases, the J end lost 0 bases, and 15 bases lay between the germline ends. The CDR3 length is 16 residues. Germline V gene data show CDR1 as MNHEY and CDR2 as SVGEGT. CDR3 sequence reads: CASSWLPGQMNTEAFF. The CDR3 nucleotides read TGTGCCAGCAGTTGGCTTCCGGGACAAATGAACACTGAAGCTTTCTTT.

The chain carries TRBV27 and TRBJ2-3; the D gene is possibly TRBD1 (5 bases). In germline, CDR1 is MNHEY, CDR2 SMNVEV (reference sequence). Trimming removed 4 bases at V and 0 bases at J, with 17 bases between. The CDR3 is 17 residues long. For the CDR3, the DNA is TGTGCCAGCAGTTCCCTCATAACAGGTCCGAGCACAGATACGCAGTATTTT. Amino acids: CASSSLITGPSTDTQYF.

This clonotype was observed a few times. The chain links TRBV25-1 to TRBJ2-7; D may be TRBD1 (6 bases). CDR3 length: 16 amino acids. CDR1 MGHDK and CDR2 SYGVNS come from the germline V gene. V lost 4 bases and J 2 bases, leaving 18 bases between the germline ends. CDR3 protein: CASSASSGDRAYEQYF. CDR3 sequence (DNA): TGTGCCAGCAGTGCGAGCTCAGGGGACCGAGCCTACGAGCAGTACTTC.

V is TRBV4-2 and J is TRBJ2-2; D is undetermined. Trimming pared 0 bases from V and 2 bases from J, leaving 10 bases between. There are 16 residues in the CDR3. The germline V gene encodes CDR1 LGHNA and CDR2 YNFKEQ. CDR3 loop: CASSQEIWENTGELFF. CDR3 nucleotide sequence: TGTGCCAGCAGCCAAGAGATCTGGGAAAACACCGGGGAGCTGTTTTTT.

The chain recombines TRBV28 with TRBJ2-3; 9 bases are shared with TRBD1. Losses at the gene ends were 5 bases for V and 14 bases for J; bases not matched to a gene: 8. The CDR3 is 12 residues long. Per the germline V gene, CDR1 is MDHEN and CDR2 is SYDVKM. CDR3 in amino acids: CASSPDRGDRYF. In DNA, the CDR3 is TGTGCCAGCAGTCCCGACAGGGGGGACCGGTATTTT.

V and J are TRBV5-5 and TRBJ2-7, with D uncertain. The CDR3 runs to 14 residues. CDR1 is SGHKS, CDR2 YYEKEE, per germline (reference sequence). Deletions cut 5 bases from V and 3 bases from J, with 15 bases between. CDR3 sequence: CASSPFGNFYEQYF. For the CDR3, the DNA is TGTGCCAGCAGTCCCTTCGGAAACTTCTACGAGCAGTACTTC.

This clonotype was found a few times. This chain uses TRBV12-3 or TRBV12-4 with TRBJ2-1; D ambiguous. This CDR3 has 10 residues. V was trimmed by 5 bases and J by 8 bases, leaving 4 bases between them. This CDR3 reads CASSKYEQFF. The CDR3 DNA is TGTGCCAGCAGTAAGTATGAGCAGTTCTTC.

This clonotype showed up many times. V usage is TRBV6-2 or TRBV6-3 and J usage is TRBJ2-7; 12 bases match TRBD2. Germline trimming cut 0 bases from V and 6 bases from J; bases unmatched to any gene: 3. Germline V gene lookup returns CDR1 MNHEY and CDR2 SVGEGT. The CDR3 has 15 residues. CDR3 nucleotides: TGTGCCAGCAGTTACTCGACTAGCGGGAGTGCCGAGCAGTACTTC. Amino acid sequence: CASSYSTSGSAEQYF.

V usage is TRBV6-6 and J usage is TRBJ2-1; 8 bases agree with TRBD2. CDR3 length equals 15 residues. The V segment lost 5 bases and the J segment 0 bases; nucleotides outside the gene matches: 3. Germline CDR1 MNHNY, CDR2 SVGAGI (reference sequence). The CDR3 protein is CASSALADSYNEQFF. In DNA, the CDR3 is TGTGCCAGCAGTGCACTAGCGGACTCCTACAATGAGCAGTTCTTC.

This chain joins TRBV20-1 and TRBJ2-6; TRBD1 matches at 7 bases. The V and J ends lost 6 bases and 0 bases, in that order; junction bases with no gene match: 8. CDR1 is DFQATT and CDR2 is SNEGSKA in the germline V gene (reference sequence). The length of the CDR3 is 16 residues. The CDR3 reads CSAIEGASSGANVLTF. The CDR3 DNA is TGCAGTGCCATTGAGGGGGCGAGCTCTGGGGCCAACGTCCTGACTTTC.

This clonotype has more than one count but fewer than ten. Written as DNA, the CDR3 is TGTGCCAGCAGCTCCCCAAGTTCGAGGGCCAACGTCCTGACTTTC. Its translation: CASSSPSSRANVLTF. This rearrangement joins TRBV7-9 to TRBJ2-6; no clear D. There are 15 residues in the CDR3. Germline V gene sequence: CDR1 SEHNR, CDR2 FQNEAQ (reference sequence). The V gene lost 4 bases and the J gene lost 5 bases, with 12 bases spanning the gap.

This clonotype showed up many times. CDR3 bases: TGTGCCAGCAGTCCCCTGACTGGCACAGATACGCAGTATTTT. This codes for CASSPLTGTDTQYF. The chain links TRBV28 to TRBJ2-3; D gene ambiguous. CDR3 length equals 14 residues. The germline V gene encodes CDR1 MDHEN and CDR2 SYDVKM. Trimming left V 5 bases short and J 1 base short, with 10 bases between.

This clonotype occurred a few times. The rearrangement links TRBV29-1 to TRBJ1-2, with a possible D match to TRBD1 (5 bases). V was trimmed by 4 bases and J by 4 bases, leaving 19 bases between them. The V gene's germline CDR1 is SQVTM and CDR2 ANQGSEA. This CDR3 contains 15 residues. The CDR3 sequence: CSVVSSGKKGYGYTF. As DNA, the CDR3 is TGCAGCGTTGTCTCGTCAGGGAAGAAGGGCTATGGCTACACCTTC.

The J gene is TRBJ2-1, the V gene TRBV30; D is unclear. Trimming took 0 bases from V and 3 from J, leaving 6 bases between them. The CDR3 runs to 13 residues. Germline V lookup: CDR1 GTSNPN, CDR2 SVGIG (reference sequence). CDR3 nucleotide sequence: TGTGCCTGGAGTGTATCTGACTACAATGAGCAGTTCTTC. This encodes CAWSVSDYNEQFF.

This clonotype has a handful of counts. V and J are TRBV9 and TRBJ2-2, with D unresolved. The length of the CDR3 is 11 residues. Trimming left V 0 bases short and J 11 bases short, with 5 bases between. Germline values: CDR1 SGDLS, CDR2 YYNGEE. The CDR3 DNA follows: TGTGCCAGCAGCGTAGGCCTAGAGCTGTTTTTT. This translates into CASSVGLELFF.

This clonotype came up a few times. The J gene is TRBJ1-1, the V gene TRBV3-1; 8 nucleotides line up with TRBD1. Germline assignment: CDR1 LGHDT and CDR2 YNNKEL (reference sequence). The CDR3 has 15 residues. Trimming removed 4 bases from V and 0 bases from J; junction bases left unmatched: 4. CDR3 sequence (DNA): TGTGCCAGCAGCCCTGACAGGGGAATGAACACTGAAGCTTTCTTT. It specifies CASSPDRGMNTEAFF.

The genes are TRBV30 and TRBJ1-2; 8 bases align to TRBD1. This CDR3 has 13 amino acids. After removal of 3 bases from V and 6 bases from J, the junction contained 6 bases not matched to a gene. Per the germline V gene, CDR1 is GTSNPN and CDR2 is SVGIG (reference sequence). The CDR3 DNA follows: TGTGCCTGGAGAGAGGGACAGGTTCATGGCTACACCTTC. Translation gives CAWREGQVHGYTF.